Listed here is a single T cell receptor (beta chain). What it recognizes is unknown. Different DNA sequences within this sample yield the same CDR3. Sequencing was performed with immunoSEQ multiplex PCR; in TCRdb, only in-frame clones are kept and a portion is missing. The repertoire holds fewer than 75,000 clones, with 70% to 80% as singletons. This sample stems from a study of vaccination effects on CD4 cells after COVID-19. Study summary: After the second dose, samples were taken at median day 72.

Culture lasted roughly 9 days before CD4+ T cell isolation. As their vaccination, participants received two doses of either BNT162b2 or mRNA-1273. From germline, CDR1 is MNHEY and CDR2 SMNVEV (reference sequence). The V and J ends lost 4 bases and 1 base, in that order; junction bases with no gene match: 7. The CDR3 contains 16 residues. This receptor was obtained from a human donor who received a COVID-19 vaccine. This chain uses TRBV27 with TRBJ1-1, with TRBD1 matching 9 bases. Specimen: CD4+ T cells from PBMCs cultured without peptide, collected after COVID-19 vaccination. In DNA, the CDR3 is TGTGCCAGCAGTTCCCTCAGGACAGGGGCGAACACTGAAGCTTTCTTT. It yields the protein CASSSLRTGANTEAFF.